This TCR beta chain was sequenced in a study of OX40 agonist ivuxolimab in advanced cancers. Using immunoSEQ multiplex PCR, the repertoire was profiled, and TCRdb retains in-frame clones only, with some absent. The sample lists some 79,000 clones; about 90% were seen once. With regard to this clone: Its antigen remains unknown.

Germline V gives CDR1 LGHNA, CDR2 YNFKEQ. The CDR3 loop spans 16 amino acids. V lost 1 base to trimming and J lost 6 bases; unmatched junction nucleotides: 10. Overall study findings and caveats: Expanded clones tended on average to be more numerous among CD8+ T cells than CD4+.

The sequencing here drew on CD4+ or CD8+ T cells sorted from blood, taken in a trial of the OX40 agonist ivuxolimab. The gene calls are TRBV4-2 and TRBJ2-7, with TRBD2 matching over 9 bases. This TCR derives from an adult with an advanced solid tumor such as melanoma, head and neck, liver or kidney cancer. CDR3 bases: TGTGCCAGCAGCCAAGTTTCCGCGGGAGGGAACGTCGAGCAGTACTTC. It encodes CASSQVSAGGNVEQYF.